These 9 T cell receptor beta chains were all obtained from the same sample, sequenced in a study of blood T cell repertoires in COVID-19. The protocol was immunoSEQ multiplex PCR, while the TCRdb copy is restricted to in-frame clones and leaves out a portion. The table includes about 73,000 clones, around 80% detected once. Sample: peripheral blood. The receptors stem from a man aged 45 to 65 with active COVID-19.

J is TRBJ1-2 and V is TRBV5-8; TRBD1 might be the D (6 bases). Germline V gene data show CDR1 as SGHTS and CDR2 as YDEGEE. V lost 0 bases and J lost 4, with 16 bases in between. CDR3 size: 16 residues. CDR3 in amino acids: CASSLDVGGSGYGYTF. DNA for the CDR3: TGTGCCAGCAGCTTGGACGTAGGGGGAAGTGGCTATGGCTACACCTTC. Complete variable domain (other parts from reference TRBV5-8 and TRBJ1-2): EAGVTQSPTHLIKTRGQQATLRCSPISGHTSVYWYQQALGLGLQFLLWYDEGEERNRGNFPPRFSGRQFPNYSSELNVNALELEDSALYLCASSLDVGGSGYGYTFGSGTRLTVV.

The rearrangement links TRBV5-4 to TRBJ2-5; 9 bases are shared with TRBD2. V lost 0 bases to trimming and J lost 2 bases; unmatched junction nucleotides: 5. CDR1 and CDR2 from the germline V gene are SGHNT and YYREEE (reference sequence). CDR3 size: 16 residues. The CDR3 DNA sequence: TGTGCCAGCAGCTTGGCGCGGCTAGCGGGGCAAGAGACCCAGTACTTC. It is translated as CASSLARLAGQETQYF.

The CDR3 nucleotides are TGTGCCAGCAGCCCGACTATCGGGACAGGGCTAGACGAGCAGTACTTC. Protein: CASSPTIGTGLDEQYF. The rearrangement links TRBV5-5 to TRBJ2-7; 9 bases line up with TRBD1. The junction had 13 bases not matched to a gene; V was cut back by 4 bases and J by 5 bases. Germline V CDR1 and CDR2: SGHKS, YYEKEE (reference sequence). The CDR3 covers 16 residues.

J is TRBJ2-7 and V is TRBV28; D ambiguous. Germline V lookup: CDR1 MDHEN, CDR2 SYDVKM. This CDR3 is built from 13 residues. Deletions cut 2 bases from V and 6 bases from J, with 11 bases between. In DNA, the CDR3 is TGTGCCAGCAGTTTAGGCCATGGTGGCGAGCAGTACTTC. Its protein product is CASSLGHGGEQYF.

V gene TRBV2 combines with J gene TRBJ1-2, with D perhaps matching TRBD1 (5 bases). There are 13 residues in the CDR3. Germline CDR1 reads SNHLY; CDR2 reads FYNNEI. The ends were cut back, 6 bases at V and 8 bases at J, with 16 bases in the middle. CDR3 sequence (DNA): TGTGCCAGCAGCCTTGCGGCAGGGAACGGCTACACCTTC. As protein: CASSLAAGNGYTF.

The chain has TRBV7-9 and TRBJ1-3, with TRBD1 matching 8 bases. The length of the CDR3 is 16 residues. The V segment lost 3 bases and the J segment 3 bases; nucleotides outside the gene matches: 7. The germline gives CDR1 SEHNR, CDR2 FQNEAQ (reference sequence). CDR3 sequence reads: CASSFSTGEFGNTIYF. CDR3 in DNA: TGTGCCAGCAGCTTTTCGACAGGGGAATTTGGAAACACCATATATTTT.

This clone was detected a few times. The chain is built from TRBV28 and TRBJ1-4, with TRBD1 matching over 9 bases. This CDR3 has 14 amino acids. Germline lookup yields CDR1 MDHEN and CDR2 SYDVKM. V lost 4 bases, J lost 7 bases, and 4 bases stayed unmatched. CDR3 protein: CASSYRGRVEKLFF. The CDR3 coding sequence is TGTGCCAGCAGTTACAGGGGGCGCGTTGAAAAACTGTTTTTT.

This chain connects TRBV5-1 to TRBJ1-2; 7 bases align to TRBD1. After removal of 3 bases from V and 0 bases from J, the junction contained 8 bases not matched to a gene. This CDR3 has 16 residues. Germline-derived CDR1 and CDR2 are SGHRS and YFSETQ. The CDR3 loop reads CASSSRGRSANYGYTF. DNA for the CDR3: TGCGCCAGCAGCTCGAGGGGGCGCTCGGCTAACTATGGCTACACCTTC.

V is TRBV15 and J is TRBJ1-6; 7 bases line up with TRBD1. The V gene's germline CDR1 is LNHNV and CDR2 YYDKDF (reference sequence). CDR3 size: 18 residues. Trimming took 3 bases from V and 7 from J; bases not matched to a gene: 15. The CDR3 here is CATSSELGQPWRNSPLHF. In nucleotides, the CDR3 is TGTGCCACCAGCAGTGAATTGGGACAGCCCTGGAGGAATTCACCCCTCCACTTT.